Listed here are 23 T cell receptor beta chains from one sample, sequenced in a study of early T cells in non-severe SARS-CoV-2 infection (dated by TCRdb to the early 2020s). Library preparation employed 5' RACE. Sequencing was performed on a NextSeq 500. Starting from the raw public reads, TCRdb applied fastp trimming at Q25, assembled clones with MiXCR and retained in-frame beta chains. Here each entry gathers all rows of one CDR3 protein and keeps the most common genes and DNA. The sample table records about 31,000 distinct CDR3 sequences; 4.5% to 6% of these occur just once. Jointly, the top ten make up 20% to 25% of the sample. Sequences were obtained from whole blood. The source is an adult who was a healthcare worker with PCR-confirmed SARS-CoV-2 infection or an uninfected control (not recorded which).

The rearrangement links TRBV12-3 or TRBV12-4 to TRBJ2-5; 11 bases are shared with TRBD2. The length of the CDR3 is 15 residues. The V gene end was trimmed by 5 bases and the J gene end by 4 bases; junction bases not matched to a gene: 6. The CDR3 protein is CASSVRLAGRETQYF. The DNA for the CDR3 is TGTGCCAGCAGTGTTAGACTAGCGGGGCGAGAGACCCAGTACTTC.

This clonotype occurred many times. This CDR3 reads CASSSGPDFPDTQYF. The CDR3 nucleotides read TGTGCCAGCAGTTCAGGTCCCGATTTCCCAGATACGCAGTATTTT. This sequence joins TRBV12-3 or TRBV12-4 and TRBJ2-3, with no clear D. V was cut by 4 bases and J by 4 bases, with 15 bases left in between. The CDR3 length is 15 residues.

The sample holds many counts of this clonotype. The chain links TRBV29-1 to TRBJ2-1; no reliable D call. This CDR3 has 11 amino acids. Trimming stripped 2 bases from V and 4 bases from J, with 3 bases between. The germline V gene has CDR1 SQVTM and CDR2 ANQGSEA. The CDR3: CSVERYNEQFF. The CDR3, as DNA: TGCAGCGTTGAACGTTACAATGAGCAGTTCTTC.

This clonotype was recorded many times. V is TRBV12-3 or TRBV12-4 and J is TRBJ2-1; 11 bases line up with TRBD1. The length of the CDR3 is 16 residues. J lost 1 base, V lost 4 bases, and 3 bases had no gene match. The CDR3 spells CASSSGDRGSYNEQFF. DNA of the CDR3: TGTGCCAGCAGTTCTGGGGACAGGGGGTCCTACAATGAGCAGTTCTTC.

This clonotype occurred many times. The chain recombines TRBV2 with TRBJ1-1; D not resolved. V was cut by 7 bases and J by 1 base, with 10 bases left in between. Germline V CDR1 and CDR2: SNHLY, FYNNEI. The CDR3 extends over 13 amino acids. The CDR3 region is CASIMSENTEAFF. CDR3 nucleotides: TGTGCCAGCATTATGTCAGAGAACACTGAAGCTTTCTTT.

V usage is TRBV11-2 and J usage is TRBJ2-1; no firm D call. In germline, CDR1 is SGHAT, CDR2 FQNNGV. Trimming took off 5 bases at V and 1 base at J, with 27 bases between the two ends. The CDR3 spans 20 residues. The CDR3 nucleotides are TGTGCCAGCAGCGATCGAAGAAGAGGCCTCCTTGTTGGGTCCTACAATGAGCAGTTCTTC. This translates into CASSDRRRGLLVGSYNEQFF.

There are many counts of this clonotype. The chain employs TRBV14 and TRBJ2-1; TRBD2 agrees at 10 bases. CDR3 length equals 18 residues. Germline loops: CDR1 SGHDN, CDR2 FVKESK. Trimming took 0 bases from V and 4 from J; bases not matched to a gene: 9. The DNA of the CDR3 is TGTGCCAGCAGCCAAGACTTCGGGACTAGCGATGGGTACAATGAGCAGTTCTTC. Translated: CASSQDFGTSDGYNEQFF.

In this sample, this clonotype turned up a few times. The rearrangement uses TRBV18 and TRBJ2-7, with 7 bases that match TRBD1. The germline V gene encodes CDR1 KGHSH and CDR2 LQKENI. The trim removed 5 bases at V and 3 bases at J, leaving 4 bases unmatched. This CDR3 region has 13 residues. As DNA, the CDR3 is TGTGCCAGCTCAGCCGGGACAGACTACGAGCAGTACTTC. Its translation is CASSAGTDYEQYF. The variable domain in full, completed from reference TRBV18 and TRBJ2-7, reads NAGVMQNPRHLVRRRGQEARLRCSPMKGHSHVYWYRQLPEEGLKFMVYLQKENIIDESGMPKERFSAEFPKEGPSILRIQQVVRGDSAAYFCASSAGTDYEQYFGPGTRLTVT.

V gene TRBV5-4 combines with J gene TRBJ2-3; D unclear. Trimming took 0 bases from V and 2 from J, leaving 13 bases between them. This CDR3 region has 16 residues. Germline assignment: CDR1 SGHNT and CDR2 YYREEE (reference sequence). This chain's CDR3 is CASSLAGLTSTDTQYF. The DNA of the CDR3 is TGTGCCAGCAGCTTGGCGGGCCTCACTTCCACAGATACGCAGTATTTT.

This clonotype was observed many times. The CDR3 here is CASSDEETQYF. In DNA form, the CDR3 reads TGTGCCAGCAGCGATGAAGAGACCCAGTACTTC. The genes are TRBV6-6 and TRBJ2-5; no firm D call. V was cut by 6 bases and J by 3 bases, with 5 bases left in between. From germline, CDR1 is MNHNY and CDR2 SVGAGI (reference sequence). The CDR3 totals 11 residues.

Many counts were recorded for this clonotype. This chain joins TRBV19 and TRBJ2-5; 13 positions agree with TRBD2. CDR1 is LNHDA, CDR2 SQIVND, per germline (reference sequence). The CDR3 runs 19 residues. J was trimmed by 1 base and V by 8 bases; bases with no gene match: 16. CDR3 sequence reads: CASPGRPTGTSGTQETQYF. DNA of the CDR3: TGTGCCAGTCCCGGAAGACCCACAGGGACTAGCGGGACCCAAGAGACCCAGTACTTC.

In this sample, this clonotype turned up many times. V usage is TRBV7-2 and J usage is TRBJ2-5; no definite D call. This CDR3 region has 14 residues. In germline, CDR1 is SGHTA, CDR2 FQGNSA. The V end was cut by 1 base, the J end by 2 bases, with 8 bases between. The CDR3 spells CASSLDAVQETQYF. CDR3 nucleotide sequence: TGTGCCAGCAGCTTAGACGCGGTACAAGAGACCCAGTACTTC.

This clonotype came up many times. The CDR3 DNA reads TGCAGTGCCACGGGGGCCAGGGAGGGGCGGAGGGAAGCTTTCTTT. It codes for CSATGAREGRREAFF. The rearrangement uses TRBV20-1 and TRBJ1-1; the D gene is possibly TRBD1 (6 bases). V lost 6 bases and J lost 8, with 25 bases in between. The germline gives CDR1 DFQATT, CDR2 SNEGSKA (reference sequence). The length of the CDR3 is 15 residues.

The chain has TRBV19 and TRBJ2-7, with 7 bases identical to TRBD1. J lost 3 bases, V lost 4 bases, and 6 bases had no gene match. CDR3 length: 14 amino acids. Per germline, CDR1 LNHDA and CDR2 SQIVND (reference sequence). The CDR3 region has the DNA TGTGCCAGTAGTAGACAGGGAAGCGTCTACGAGCAGTACTTC. Translated: CASSRQGSVYEQYF.

This clonotype has at least ten counts. The chain links TRBV7-9 to TRBJ2-3; 14 bases are shared with TRBD2. The ends lost 4 bases at V and 5 bases at J; junction bases unmatched: 5. Germline lookup yields CDR1 SEHNR and CDR2 FQNEAQ (reference sequence). The CDR3 totals 16 residues. The CDR3 nucleotides read TGTGCCAGCAGCTCGGGACTAGCGGGAGAGGGAGATACGCAGTATTTT. Amino acid sequence: CASSSGLAGEGDTQYF.

V is TRBV12-3 or TRBV12-4 and J is TRBJ2-1; D is uncertain. Trimming left V 3 bases short and J 2 bases short, with 14 bases between. This CDR3 spans 16 amino acids. CDR3 residues: CASSFQPDGPYNEQFF. In DNA form, the CDR3 reads TGTGCCAGCAGTTTCCAACCCGACGGGCCCTACAATGAGCAGTTCTTC.

The chain joins TRBV5-1 to TRBJ2-2, with 10 bases fitting TRBD2. This CDR3 has 17 residues. Trimming removed 3 bases from V and 1 base from J; junction bases left unmatched: 6. Germline-derived CDR1 and CDR2 are SGHRS and YFSETQ. The CDR3: CASSSYLAGENTGELFF. The CDR3 DNA is TGCGCCAGCAGCTCCTACCTAGCGGGGGAGAACACCGGGGAGCTGTTTTTT. Full variable domain (outside the CDR3, taken from reference TRBV5-1 and TRBJ2-2): KAGVTQTPRYLIKTRGQQVTLSCSPISGHRSVSWYQQTPGQGLQFLFEYFSETQRNKGNFPGRFSGRQFSNSRSEMNVSTLELGDSALYLCASSSYLAGENTGELFFGEGSRLTVL.

CDR3 amino acids: CAWSQEGANTGELFF. The CDR3 bases are TGTGCCTGGAGTCAGGAGGGGGCAAACACCGGGGAGCTGTTTTTT. This chain connects TRBV30 to TRBJ2-2; a weak D match, TRBD1 (7 bases). Germline CDR1 is GTSNPN and CDR2 is SVGIG (reference sequence). The V gene lost 2 bases and the J gene lost 2 bases, with 12 bases spanning the gap. This CDR3 spans 15 amino acids. The full variable domain, in which reference TRBV30 and TRBJ2-2 provide the parts outside the CDR3, is SQTIHQWPATLVQPVGSPLSLECTVEGTSNPNLYWYRQAAGRGLQLLFYSVGIGQISSEVPQNLSASRPQDRQFILSSKKLLLSDSGFYLCAWSQEGANTGELFFGEGSRLTVL.

This clonotype was detected ten times or more. The chain employs TRBV5-1 and TRBJ2-1, with unresolved D. CDR1 is SGHRS, CDR2 YFSETQ, per germline. Deletions cut 1 base from V and 3 bases from J, with 14 bases between. This CDR3 contains 16 residues. CDR3 residues: CASSLTAGRNYNEQFF. The CDR3 nucleotides read TGCGCCAGCAGCTTGACGGCTGGGCGAAACTACAATGAGCAGTTCTTC.

The rearrangement joins TRBV12-3 or TRBV12-4 to TRBJ1-6; D not certain. The CDR3 consists of 12 residues. The V gene lost 3 bases and the J gene lost 10 bases, with 7 bases spanning the gap. DNA of the CDR3: TGTGCCAGCAGTTTCCCGATGTCACCCCTCCACTTT. Protein sequence: CASSFPMSPLHF.

This clonotype was counted ten times or more. This chain connects TRBV12-3 or TRBV12-4 to TRBJ2-7; 8 nucleotides match TRBD2. Unmatched junction bases numbered 12, after V lost 5 bases and J lost 0 bases. The CDR3 contains 17 residues. The CDR3 here is CASSTKTPSGSSYEQYF. In nucleotides, the CDR3 is TGTGCCAGCAGTACTAAGACCCCCAGCGGGAGCTCCTACGAGCAGTACTTC.

This clonotype was found many times. The rearrangement joins TRBV9 to TRBJ1-1; D is uncertain. The V end lost 3 bases, the J end lost 2 bases, and 8 bases lay between the germline ends. Germline V gives CDR1 SGDLS, CDR2 YYNGEE. The CDR3 runs to 13 residues. The CDR3 DNA follows: TGTGCCAGCAGCGGGAACTTTAACACTGAAGCTTTCTTT. Residues: CASSGNFNTEAFF.

By sample fraction, this clonotype is medium-sized. The J gene is TRBJ2-5, the V gene TRBV30; 7 nucleotides align to TRBD2. V shed 1 base, J shed 3 bases, and the junction held 8 bases outside the gene matches. Germline V CDR1 and CDR2: GTSNPN, SVGIG (reference sequence). This CDR3 spans 15 amino acids. The DNA of the CDR3 is TGTGCCTGGAGTGACCCCCTCACTAGCGAAGAGACCCAGTACTTC. It specifies CAWSDPLTSEETQYF.